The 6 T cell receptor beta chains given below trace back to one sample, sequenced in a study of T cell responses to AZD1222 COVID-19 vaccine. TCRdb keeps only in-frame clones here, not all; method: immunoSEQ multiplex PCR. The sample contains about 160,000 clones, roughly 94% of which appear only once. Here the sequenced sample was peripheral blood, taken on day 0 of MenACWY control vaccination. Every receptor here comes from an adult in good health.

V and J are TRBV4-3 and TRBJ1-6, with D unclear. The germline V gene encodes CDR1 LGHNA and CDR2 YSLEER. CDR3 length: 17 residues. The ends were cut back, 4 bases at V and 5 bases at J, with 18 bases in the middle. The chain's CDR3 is CASSRLIEGYDNSPLHF. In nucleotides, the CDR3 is TGCGCCAGCAGCCGTCTTATTGAGGGCTACGATAATTCACCCCTCCACTTT.

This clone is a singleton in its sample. The CDR3 coding sequence is TGTGCCAGCAGGAGGGGACTAGCCTATGAGCAGTTCTTC. Protein: CASRRGLAYEQFF. V usage is TRBV6-5 and J usage is TRBJ2-1; TRBD2 matches at 9 bases. With V trimmed by 6 bases and J by 8 bases, 5 bases remained unmatched. The CDR3 consists of 13 residues. Per the germline V gene, CDR1 is MNHEY and CDR2 is SVGAGI.

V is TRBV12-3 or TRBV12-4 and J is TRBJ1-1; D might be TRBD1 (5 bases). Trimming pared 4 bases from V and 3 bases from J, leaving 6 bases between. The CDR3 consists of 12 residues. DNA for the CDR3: TGTGCCAGCAGTTGGGGGGACACTGAAGCTTTCTTT. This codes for CASSWGDTEAFF.

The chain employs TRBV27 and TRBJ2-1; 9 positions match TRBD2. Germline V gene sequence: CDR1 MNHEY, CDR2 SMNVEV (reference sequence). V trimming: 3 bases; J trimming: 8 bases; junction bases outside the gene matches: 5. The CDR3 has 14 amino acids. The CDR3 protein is CASSFGREGYEQFF. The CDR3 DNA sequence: TGTGCCAGCAGTTTCGGGCGGGAGGGATATGAGCAGTTCTTC.

CDR3 nucleotide sequence: TGTGCCAGCTCACCAATCCGGGGAACTGCGGGGGAAGCTTTCTTT. As protein: CASSPIRGTAGEAFF. The rearrangement uses TRBV18 and TRBJ1-1; D uncertain. Germline V gene sequence: CDR1 KGHSH, CDR2 LQKENI. V was shortened by 2 bases and J by 8 bases, with 18 bases between the two germline ends. This CDR3 has 15 residues.

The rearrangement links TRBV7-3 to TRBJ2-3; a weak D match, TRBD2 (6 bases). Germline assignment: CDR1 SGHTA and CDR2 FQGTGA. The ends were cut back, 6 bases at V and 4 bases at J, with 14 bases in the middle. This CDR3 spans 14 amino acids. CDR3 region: CASSTPGGPDTQYF. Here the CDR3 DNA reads TGTGCCAGCAGTACCCCCGGAGGGCCAGATACGCAGTATTTT.